The T cell receptor (beta chain) under discussion was sequenced for a study of blood T cell repertoires in COVID-19. Study-level background: The cDNA or gDNA used as material had been derived from T cells, B-cell-depleted T cells, or PBMCs.

This table comes from immunoSEQ multiplex PCR, and its TCRdb copy is limited to in-frame clones, with some not included. Of 260,000 or so clones in the sample, about four fifths were seen once. In assigning cohorts, the study relied on participant-reported clinical history. Germline V gene data show CDR1 as LGHDT and CDR2 as YNNKEL (reference sequence). V was trimmed by 0 bases and J by 4 bases, leaving 12 bases between them. The CDR3 is 16 residues long. This clone was recorded once. This chain joins TRBV3-1 (or the pseudogene TRBV3-2) and TRBJ1-4; maybe TRBD1 (5 bases). The source material was PBMCs or T cells enriched from blood (not recorded which). The sequence was obtained from a woman aged 40 to 50 who had been exposed to COVID-19. The CDR3 reads CASSQEWGRINEKLFF. CDR3 in DNA: TGTGCCAGCAGCCAAGAGTGGGGCAGGATTAATGAAAAACTGTTTTTT.